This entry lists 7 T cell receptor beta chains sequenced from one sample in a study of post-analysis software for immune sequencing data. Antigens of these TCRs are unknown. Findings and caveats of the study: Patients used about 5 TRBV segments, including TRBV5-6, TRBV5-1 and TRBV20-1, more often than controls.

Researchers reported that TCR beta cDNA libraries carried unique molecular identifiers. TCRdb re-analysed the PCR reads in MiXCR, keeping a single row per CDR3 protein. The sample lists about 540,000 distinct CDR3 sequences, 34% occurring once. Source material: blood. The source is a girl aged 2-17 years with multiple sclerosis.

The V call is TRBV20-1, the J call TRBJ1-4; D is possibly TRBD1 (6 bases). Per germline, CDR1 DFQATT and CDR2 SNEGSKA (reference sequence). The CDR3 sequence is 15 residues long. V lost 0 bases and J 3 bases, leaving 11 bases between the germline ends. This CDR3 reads CSARDFQGPNEKLFF. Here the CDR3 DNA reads TGCAGTGCTAGAGATTTTCAGGGGCCTAATGAAAAACTGTTTTTT.

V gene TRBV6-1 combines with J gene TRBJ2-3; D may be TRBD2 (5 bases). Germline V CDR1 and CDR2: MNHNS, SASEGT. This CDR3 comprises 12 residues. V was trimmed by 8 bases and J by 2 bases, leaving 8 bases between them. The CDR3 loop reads CASSAVTDTQYF. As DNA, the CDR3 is TGTGCCAGCTCAGCGGTCACAGATACGCAGTATTTT.

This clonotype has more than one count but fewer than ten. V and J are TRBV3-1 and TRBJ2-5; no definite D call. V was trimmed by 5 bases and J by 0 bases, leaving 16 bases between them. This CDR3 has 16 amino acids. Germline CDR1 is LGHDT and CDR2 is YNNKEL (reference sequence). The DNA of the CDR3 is TGTGCCAGCAGCAAGACGGGTGGCGGTTACCAAGAGACCCAGTACTTC. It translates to CASSKTGGGYQETQYF.

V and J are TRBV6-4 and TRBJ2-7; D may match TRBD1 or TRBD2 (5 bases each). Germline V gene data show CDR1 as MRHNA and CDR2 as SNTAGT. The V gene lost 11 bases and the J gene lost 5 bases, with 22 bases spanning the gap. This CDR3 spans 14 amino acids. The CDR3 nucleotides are TGTGCCTGCAAAAGGGACCCTCTGAACGACGAGCAGTACTTC. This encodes CACKRDPLNDEQYF.

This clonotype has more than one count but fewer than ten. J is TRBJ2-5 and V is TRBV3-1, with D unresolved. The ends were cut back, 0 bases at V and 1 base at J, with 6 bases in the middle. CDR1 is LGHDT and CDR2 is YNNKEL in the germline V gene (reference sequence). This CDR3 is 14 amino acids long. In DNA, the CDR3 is TGTGCCAGCAGCCAAGATCCAGCCCAAGAGACCCAGTACTTC. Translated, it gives CASSQDPAQETQYF.

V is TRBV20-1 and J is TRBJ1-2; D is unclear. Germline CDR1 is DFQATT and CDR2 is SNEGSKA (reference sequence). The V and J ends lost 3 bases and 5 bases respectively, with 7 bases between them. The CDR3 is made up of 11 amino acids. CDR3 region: CSASSWYGYTF. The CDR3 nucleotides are TGCAGTGCTAGTAGTTGGTATGGCTACACCTTC.

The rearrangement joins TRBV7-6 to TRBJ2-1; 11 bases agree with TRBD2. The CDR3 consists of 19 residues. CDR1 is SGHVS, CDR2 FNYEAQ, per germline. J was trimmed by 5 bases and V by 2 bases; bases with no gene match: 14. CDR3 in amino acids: CASSLSGLAGGGSHNEQFF. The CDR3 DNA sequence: TGTGCCAGCAGCTTAAGCGGGCTAGCGGGGGGCGGTTCTCACAATGAGCAGTTCTTC.